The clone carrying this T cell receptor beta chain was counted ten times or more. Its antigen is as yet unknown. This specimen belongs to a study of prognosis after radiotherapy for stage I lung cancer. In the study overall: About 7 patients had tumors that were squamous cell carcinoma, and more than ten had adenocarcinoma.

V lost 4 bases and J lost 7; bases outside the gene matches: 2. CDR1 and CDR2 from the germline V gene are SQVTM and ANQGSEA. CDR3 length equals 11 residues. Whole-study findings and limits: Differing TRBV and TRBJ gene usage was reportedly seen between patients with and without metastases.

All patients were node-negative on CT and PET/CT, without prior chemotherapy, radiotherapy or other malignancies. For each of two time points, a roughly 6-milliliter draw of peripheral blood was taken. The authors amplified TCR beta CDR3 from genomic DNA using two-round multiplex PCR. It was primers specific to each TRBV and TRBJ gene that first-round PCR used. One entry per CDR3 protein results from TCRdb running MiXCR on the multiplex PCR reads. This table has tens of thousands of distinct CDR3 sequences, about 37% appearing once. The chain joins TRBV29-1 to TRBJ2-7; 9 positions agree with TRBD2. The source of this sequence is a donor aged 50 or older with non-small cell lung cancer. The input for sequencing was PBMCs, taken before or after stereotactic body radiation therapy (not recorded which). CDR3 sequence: CSVGLAGEQYF. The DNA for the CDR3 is TGCAGCGTTGGCCTAGCGGGAGAGCAGTACTTC.